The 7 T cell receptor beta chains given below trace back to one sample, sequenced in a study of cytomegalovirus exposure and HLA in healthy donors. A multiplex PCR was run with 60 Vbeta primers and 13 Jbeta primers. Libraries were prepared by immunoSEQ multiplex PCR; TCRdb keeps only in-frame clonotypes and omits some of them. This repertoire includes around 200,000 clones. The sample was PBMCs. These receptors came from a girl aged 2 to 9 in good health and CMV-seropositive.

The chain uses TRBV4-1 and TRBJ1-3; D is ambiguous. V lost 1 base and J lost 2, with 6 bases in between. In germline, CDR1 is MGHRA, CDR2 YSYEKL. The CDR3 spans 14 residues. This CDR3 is CASSQVTAGNTIYF. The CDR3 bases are TGCGCCAGCAGCCAAGTAACAGCTGGAAACACCATATATTTT.

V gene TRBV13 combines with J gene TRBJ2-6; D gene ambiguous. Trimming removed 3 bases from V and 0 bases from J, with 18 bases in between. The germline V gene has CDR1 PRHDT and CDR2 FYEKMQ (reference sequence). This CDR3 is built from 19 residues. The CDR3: CASSFLRSSPISGANVLTF. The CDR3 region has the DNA TGTGCCAGCAGCTTTTTACGGAGTTCCCCTATCTCTGGGGCCAACGTCCTGACTTTC.

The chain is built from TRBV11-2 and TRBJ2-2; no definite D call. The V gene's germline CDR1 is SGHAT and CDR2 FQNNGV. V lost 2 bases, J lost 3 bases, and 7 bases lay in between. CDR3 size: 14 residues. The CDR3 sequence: CASSLSDYTGELFF. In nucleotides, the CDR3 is TGTGCCAGCAGCTTATCTGACTACACCGGGGAGCTGTTTTTT. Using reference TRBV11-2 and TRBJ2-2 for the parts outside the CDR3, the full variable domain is EAGVAQSPRYKIIEKRQSVAFWCNPISGHATLYWYQQILGQGPKLLIQFQNNGVVDDSQLPKDRFSAERLKGVDSTLKIQPAKLEDSAVYLCASSLSDYTGELFFGEGSRLTVL.

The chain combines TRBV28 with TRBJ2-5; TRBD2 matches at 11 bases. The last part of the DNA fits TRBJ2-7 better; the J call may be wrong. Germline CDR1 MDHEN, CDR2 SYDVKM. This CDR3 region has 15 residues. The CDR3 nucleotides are TGTGCCAGCAGCGCCGGGACTAGCGGTATCTACGAGCAGTACTTC. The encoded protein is CASSAGTSGIYEQYF.

In DNA, the CDR3 is TGTGCCAGCAGCGAGACTGGGCCCCAGCATTTT. It encodes CASSETGPQHF. J is TRBJ1-5 and V is TRBV2; D is uncertain. CDR1 and CDR2 (germline): SNHLY, FYNNEI. This CDR3 has 11 amino acids. Trimming cost V 6 bases and J 9 bases, with 9 bases left between them.

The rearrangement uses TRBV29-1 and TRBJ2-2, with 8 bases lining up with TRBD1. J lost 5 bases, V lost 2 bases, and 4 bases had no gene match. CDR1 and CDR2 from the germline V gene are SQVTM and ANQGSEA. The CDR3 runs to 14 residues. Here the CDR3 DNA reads TGCAGCGTTGAAAGGACAGGGTGGACCGGGGAGCTGTTTTTT. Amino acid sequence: CSVERTGWTGELFF.

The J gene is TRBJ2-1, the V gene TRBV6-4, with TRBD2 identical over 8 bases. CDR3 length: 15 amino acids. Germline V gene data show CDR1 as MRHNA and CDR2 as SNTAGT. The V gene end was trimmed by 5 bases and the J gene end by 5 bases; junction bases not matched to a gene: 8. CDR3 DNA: TGTGCCAGCAGTAAGCCGGGAGGGGTCCACAATGAGCAGTTCTTC. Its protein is CASSKPGGVHNEQFF.